The 10 T cell receptor beta chains given below trace back to one sample, sequenced in a study of blood T cell repertoires in COVID-19. Profiling relied on immunoSEQ multiplex PCR, and the TCRdb table lists in-frame clones only, not all of them. The sample contains around 280,000 clones, under 90% of which appear only once. Specimen: PBMCs or T cells enriched from blood (not recorded which). The receptors originated from a woman aged 40 to 55 who had recovered from COVID-19.

This rearrangement joins TRBV30 to TRBJ2-1; D is unresolved. The CDR3 has 12 amino acids. CDR1 and CDR2 from the germline V gene are GTSNPN and SVGIG (reference sequence). The ends were cut back, 1 base at V and 9 bases at J, with 10 bases in the middle. CDR3 protein: CAWSGSATEQFF. The CDR3 DNA reads TGTGCCTGGAGTGGGTCAGCGACTGAGCAGTTCTTC.

There are a few counts of this clone. The chain couples TRBV15 to TRBJ2-5; 9 bases map to TRBD1. V lost 5 bases to trimming and J lost 5 bases; unmatched junction nucleotides: 9. Germline lookup yields CDR1 LNHNV and CDR2 YYDKDF (reference sequence). The CDR3 is 15 residues long. The CDR3 coding sequence is TGTGCCACCAGCGACCCGGGACAGGGACGGGAGACCCAGTACTTC. It encodes CATSDPGQGRETQYF.

This sequence joins TRBV15 and TRBJ2-4; D is unclear. The CDR3 consists of 15 residues. The V end was cut by 1 base, the J end by 0 bases, with 7 bases between. The germline CDR1 and CDR2 sequences are LNHNV and YYDKDF (reference sequence). CDR3: CATSRGGEAKNIQYF. Written as DNA, the CDR3 is TGTGCCACCAGCAGAGGTGGAGAAGCCAAAAACATTCAGTACTTC.

The V call is TRBV5-1, the J call TRBJ2-7, with 14 bases identical to TRBD2. The junction had 14 bases not matched to a gene; V was cut back by 2 bases and J by 1 base. Germline V CDR1 and CDR2: SGHRS, YFSETQ. This CDR3 comprises 20 residues. The CDR3 bases are TGCGCCAGCAGCTTAAGGGCCCCCGGACTAGCGGGGGGTCTTTCCTACGAGCAGTACTTC. Translation: CASSLRAPGLAGGLSYEQYF.

The rearrangement joins TRBV6-2 or TRBV6-3 to TRBJ2-1; D gene ambiguous. Per germline, CDR1 MNHEY and CDR2 SVGEGT. This CDR3 has 14 amino acids. V was trimmed by 6 bases and J by 7 bases, leaving 16 bases between them. CDR3 amino acids: CASSRRLAQNEQFF. CDR3 coding DNA: TGTGCCAGCAGCCGCCGCTTAGCCCAGAATGAGCAGTTCTTC.

V usage is TRBV3-1 (or the pseudogene TRBV3-2) and J usage is TRBJ2-5; TRBD2 might be the D (6 bases). CDR1 LGHDT and CDR2 YNNKEL come from the germline V gene (reference sequence). V was shortened by 3 bases and J by 0 bases, with 8 bases between the two germline ends. The CDR3 is made up of 14 amino acids. DNA of the CDR3: TGTGCCAGCAGCCACCAGCGGGACCAAGAGACCCAGTACTTC. Translating it yields CASSHQRDQETQYF.

The chain has TRBV20-1 and TRBJ1-2; 8 nucleotides match TRBD1. Germline-derived CDR1 and CDR2 are DFQATT and SNEGSKA (reference sequence). This CDR3 contains 11 residues. V gave up 7 bases and J gave up 8 bases; unmatched junction bases: 6. The CDR3 loop reads CSVRTGNGYTF. Written as DNA, the CDR3 is TGCAGTGTTAGGACAGGGAACGGCTACACCTTC.

The rearrangement joins TRBV6-2 or TRBV6-3 to TRBJ1-1; D uncertain. In germline, CDR1 is MNHEY, CDR2 SVGEGT. V was pared by 5 bases and J by 4 bases, with 11 bases between. The CDR3 covers 13 residues. In nucleotides, the CDR3 is TGTGCCAGCAGTATCAGTACGGGCACTGAAGCTTTCTTT. Translation: CASSISTGTEAFF.

The rearrangement joins TRBV19 to TRBJ1-2; the match to TRBD1 covers 7 bases. Per germline, CDR1 LNHDA and CDR2 SQIVND (reference sequence). This CDR3 has 16 residues. J was trimmed by 4 bases and V by 5 bases; bases with no gene match: 13. CDR3 in amino acids: CASSPTDRRARYGYTF. The CDR3 nucleotides are TGTGCCAGTAGTCCAACGGACAGGAGGGCGCGCTATGGCTACACCTTC.

This chain uses TRBV2 with TRBJ2-2; tentative D call: TRBD2 (6 bases). CDR1 is SNHLY and CDR2 is FYNNEI in the germline V gene. The CDR3 loop spans 13 amino acids. The ends were cut back, 6 bases at V and 4 bases at J, with 9 bases in the middle. CDR3: CASSLGGTGELFF. CDR3 nucleotides: TGTGCCAGCAGCCTGGGGGGCACCGGGGAGCTGTTTTTT.